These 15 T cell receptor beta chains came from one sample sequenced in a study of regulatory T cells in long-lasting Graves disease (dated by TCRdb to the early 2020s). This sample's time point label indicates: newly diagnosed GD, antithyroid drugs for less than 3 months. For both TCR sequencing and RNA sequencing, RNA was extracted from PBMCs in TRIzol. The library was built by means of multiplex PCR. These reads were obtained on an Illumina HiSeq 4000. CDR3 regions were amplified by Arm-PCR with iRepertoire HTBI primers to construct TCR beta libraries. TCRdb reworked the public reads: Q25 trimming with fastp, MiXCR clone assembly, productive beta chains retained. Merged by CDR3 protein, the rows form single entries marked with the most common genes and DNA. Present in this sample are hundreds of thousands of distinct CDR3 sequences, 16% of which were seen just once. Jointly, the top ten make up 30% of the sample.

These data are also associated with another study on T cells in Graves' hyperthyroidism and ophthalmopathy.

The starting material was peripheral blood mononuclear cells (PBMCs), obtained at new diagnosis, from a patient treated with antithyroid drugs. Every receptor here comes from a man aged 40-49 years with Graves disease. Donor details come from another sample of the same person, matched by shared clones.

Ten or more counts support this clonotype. As DNA, the CDR3 is TGTGCCAGCAGTGAGGGACTGAACTATGGCTACACCTTC. Its translation: CASSEGLNYGYTF. V usage is TRBV2 and J usage is TRBJ1-2; TRBD1 is a possible D gene (5 bases). The CDR3 totals 13 residues. Germline CDR1 SNHLY, CDR2 FYNNEI. The germline V and J ends were trimmed by 3 bases and 2 bases, with 7 bases remaining between them.

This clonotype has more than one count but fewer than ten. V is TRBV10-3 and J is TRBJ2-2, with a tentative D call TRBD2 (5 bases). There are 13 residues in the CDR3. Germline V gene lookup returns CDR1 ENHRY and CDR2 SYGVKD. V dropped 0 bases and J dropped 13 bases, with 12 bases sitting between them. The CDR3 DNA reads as TGTGCCATCAGTGAGTCGTCCGTTGAGGGGCTGTTTTTT. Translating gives CAISESSVEGLFF.

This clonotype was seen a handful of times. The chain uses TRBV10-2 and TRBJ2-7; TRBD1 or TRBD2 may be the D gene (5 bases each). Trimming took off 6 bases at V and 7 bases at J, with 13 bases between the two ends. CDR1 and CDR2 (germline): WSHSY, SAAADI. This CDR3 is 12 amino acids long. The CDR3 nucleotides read TGCGCCAGCAGACCTGGGGGTGGTGAGCAGTACTTC. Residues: CASRPGGGEQYF.

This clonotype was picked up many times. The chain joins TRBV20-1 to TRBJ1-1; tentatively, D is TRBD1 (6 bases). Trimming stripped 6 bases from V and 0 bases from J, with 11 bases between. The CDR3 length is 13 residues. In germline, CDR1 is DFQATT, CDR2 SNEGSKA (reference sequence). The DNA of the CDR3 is TGCAGTGCCCTACAGGGCATGAACACTGAAGCTTTCTTT. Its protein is CSALQGMNTEAFF.

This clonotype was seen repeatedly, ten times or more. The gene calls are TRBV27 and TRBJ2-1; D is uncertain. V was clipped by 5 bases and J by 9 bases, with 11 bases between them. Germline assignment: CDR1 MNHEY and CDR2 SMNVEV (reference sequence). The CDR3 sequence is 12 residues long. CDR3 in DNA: TGTGCCAGCAGTCCACGGACCAGTGAGCAGTTCTTC. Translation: CASSPRTSEQFF.

Here the CDR3 reads CASSSFQTTNEKLFF. The DNA of the CDR3 is TGTGCCAGCAGTTCCTTCCAAACCACTAATGAAAAACTGTTTTTT. V gene TRBV6-5 combines with J gene TRBJ1-4; D gene ambiguous. This CDR3 comprises 15 residues. V dropped 4 bases and J dropped 2 bases, with 11 bases sitting between them. The germline gives CDR1 MNHEY, CDR2 SVGAGI.

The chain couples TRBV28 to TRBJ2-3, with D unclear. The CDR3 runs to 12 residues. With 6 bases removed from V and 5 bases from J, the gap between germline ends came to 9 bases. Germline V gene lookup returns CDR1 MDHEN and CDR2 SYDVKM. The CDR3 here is CASRSQVDTQYF. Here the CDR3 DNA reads TGTGCCAGCAGATCGCAGGTAGATACGCAGTATTTT.

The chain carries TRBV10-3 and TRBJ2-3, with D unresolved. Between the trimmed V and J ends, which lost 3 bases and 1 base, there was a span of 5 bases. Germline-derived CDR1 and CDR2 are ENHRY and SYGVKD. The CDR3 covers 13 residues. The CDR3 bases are TGTGCCATCAGTGATCCGGGCACAGATACGCAGTATTTT. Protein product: CAISDPGTDTQYF.

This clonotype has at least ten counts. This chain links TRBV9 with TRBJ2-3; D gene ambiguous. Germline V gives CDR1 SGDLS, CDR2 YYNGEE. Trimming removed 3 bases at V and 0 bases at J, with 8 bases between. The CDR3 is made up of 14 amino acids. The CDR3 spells CASSAPSSTDTQYF. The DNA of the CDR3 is TGTGCCAGCAGCGCCCCATCTAGCACAGATACGCAGTATTTT.

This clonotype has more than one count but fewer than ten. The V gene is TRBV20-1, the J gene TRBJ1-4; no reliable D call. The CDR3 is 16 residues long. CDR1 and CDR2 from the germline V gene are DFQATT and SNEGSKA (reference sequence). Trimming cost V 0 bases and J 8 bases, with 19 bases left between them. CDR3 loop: CSARDRQQAPSEKLFF. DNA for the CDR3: TGCAGTGCTAGAGATCGTCAGCAGGCCCCTAGCGAAAAACTGTTTTTT.

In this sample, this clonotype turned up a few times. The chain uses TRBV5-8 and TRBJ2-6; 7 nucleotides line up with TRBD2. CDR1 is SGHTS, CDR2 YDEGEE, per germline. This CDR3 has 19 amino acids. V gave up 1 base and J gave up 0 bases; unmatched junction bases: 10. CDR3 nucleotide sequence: TGTGCCAGCAGCTTGAAAGGAAGCGGGGCGCTCTCTGGGGCCAACGTCCTGACTTTC. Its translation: CASSLKGSGALSGANVLTF.

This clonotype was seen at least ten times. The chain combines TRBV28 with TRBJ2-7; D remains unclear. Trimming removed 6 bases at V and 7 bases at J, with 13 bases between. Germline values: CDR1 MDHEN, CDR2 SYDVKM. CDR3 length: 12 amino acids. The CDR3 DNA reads TGTGCCAGCAGGGGAAATGGGCGTGAGCAGTACTTC. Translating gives CASRGNGREQYF. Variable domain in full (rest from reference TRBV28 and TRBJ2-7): DVKVTQSSRYLVKRTGEKVFLECVQDMDHENMFWYRQDPGLGLRLIYFSYDVKMKEKGDIPEGYSVSREKKERFSLILESASTNQTSMYLCASRGNGREQYFGPGTRLTVT.

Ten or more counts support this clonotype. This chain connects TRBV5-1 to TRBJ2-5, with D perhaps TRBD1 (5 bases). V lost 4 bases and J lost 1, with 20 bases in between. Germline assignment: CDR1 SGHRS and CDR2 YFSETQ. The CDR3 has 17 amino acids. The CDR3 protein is CASSTEGAAHLQETQYF. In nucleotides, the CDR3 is TGCGCCAGCAGCACTGAAGGGGCAGCCCATCTCCAAGAGACCCAGTACTTC.

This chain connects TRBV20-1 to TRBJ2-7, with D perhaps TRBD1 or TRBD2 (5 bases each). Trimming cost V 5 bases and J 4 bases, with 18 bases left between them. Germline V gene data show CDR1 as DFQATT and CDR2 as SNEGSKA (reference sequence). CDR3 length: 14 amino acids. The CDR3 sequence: CSALKGTPRYEQYF. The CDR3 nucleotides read TGCAGTGCTCTAAAGGGGACCCCAAGGTACGAGCAGTACTTC.

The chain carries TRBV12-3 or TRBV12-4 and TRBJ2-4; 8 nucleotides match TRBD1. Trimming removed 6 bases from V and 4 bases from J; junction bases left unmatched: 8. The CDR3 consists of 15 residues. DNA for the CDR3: TGTGCCAGCAGAACGGACAGGGACCCTAAAAACATTCAGTACTTC. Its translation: CASRTDRDPKNIQYF.